By sample share, the clone carrying this T cell receptor beta chain is medium-sized. Its antigen is not identified. No treatment had been given to any patient before thyroid surgery. This specimen belongs to a study of metastatic and nonmetastatic thyroid tumors. Broader study findings: Malignant thyroid tumors reportedly had TCR beta diversity that was significantly higher than in benign nodules, in blood and tumor.

TCRdb reanalyzed the PCR reads with MiXCR. The data show some 33,000 clones, with about a fifth seen just once and about 3% held by the top ten. The clonotype was recovered from a male donor with papillary thyroid cancer or a benign thyroid nodule (not recorded which). Some clones in this sample may be carry-over from other donors' samples. The sequenced sample was tumor tissue.

The CDR3 coding sequence is TGTGCCAGCAGTCGCACAGGGGCCGGAAACACCATATATTTT. It yields the protein CASSRTGAGNTIYF. The gene calls are TRBV28 and TRBJ1-3; 7 bases match TRBD1. CDR1 MDHEN and CDR2 SYDVKM come from the germline V gene. V shed 5 bases, J shed 4 bases, and the junction held 5 bases outside the gene matches. This CDR3 comprises 14 residues.